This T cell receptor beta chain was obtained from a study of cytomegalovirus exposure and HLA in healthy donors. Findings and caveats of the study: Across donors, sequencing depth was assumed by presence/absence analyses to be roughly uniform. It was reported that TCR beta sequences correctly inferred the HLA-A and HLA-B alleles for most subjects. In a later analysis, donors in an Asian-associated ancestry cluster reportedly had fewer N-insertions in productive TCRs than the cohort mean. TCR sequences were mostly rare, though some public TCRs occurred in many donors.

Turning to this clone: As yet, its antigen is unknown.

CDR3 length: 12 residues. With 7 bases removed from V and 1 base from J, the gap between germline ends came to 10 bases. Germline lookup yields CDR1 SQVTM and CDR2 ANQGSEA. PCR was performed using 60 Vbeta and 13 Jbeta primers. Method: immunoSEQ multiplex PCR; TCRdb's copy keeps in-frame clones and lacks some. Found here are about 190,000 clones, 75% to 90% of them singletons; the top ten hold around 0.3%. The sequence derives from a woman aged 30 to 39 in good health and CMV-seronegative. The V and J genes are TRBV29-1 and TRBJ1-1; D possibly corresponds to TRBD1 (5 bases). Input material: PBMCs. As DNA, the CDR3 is TGCAGCGGCCTTGACAGGAACACTGAAGCTTTCTTT. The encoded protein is CSGLDRNTEAFF.